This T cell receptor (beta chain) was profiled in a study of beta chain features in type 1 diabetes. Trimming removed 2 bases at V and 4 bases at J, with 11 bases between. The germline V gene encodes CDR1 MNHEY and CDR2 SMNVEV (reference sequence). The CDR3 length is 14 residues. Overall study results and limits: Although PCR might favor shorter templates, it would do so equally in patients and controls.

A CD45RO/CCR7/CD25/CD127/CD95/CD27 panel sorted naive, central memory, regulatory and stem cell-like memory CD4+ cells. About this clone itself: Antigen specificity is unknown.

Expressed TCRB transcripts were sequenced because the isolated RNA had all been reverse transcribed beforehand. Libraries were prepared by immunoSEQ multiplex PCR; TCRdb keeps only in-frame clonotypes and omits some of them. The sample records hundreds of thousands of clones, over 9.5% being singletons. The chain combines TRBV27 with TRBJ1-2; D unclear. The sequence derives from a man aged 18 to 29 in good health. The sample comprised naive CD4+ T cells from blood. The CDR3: CASSLRQRGYGYTF. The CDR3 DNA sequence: TGTGCCAGCAGTTTACGGCAGCGGGGCTATGGCTACACCTTC.